Listed here are 31 T cell receptor beta chains from one sample, sequenced in a study of blood T cell repertoires in COVID-19. The repertoire was sequenced with immunoSEQ multiplex PCR; TCRdb's copy has only in-frame clones and lacks some. This table has around 130,000 clones, 80% to 85% appearing once. Sequencing was performed on peripheral blood. These receptors were taken from a man between 60 and 75 years old with acute or convalescent COVID-19.

This CDR3 reads CASSRDYNTDTQYF. For the CDR3, the DNA is TGTGCCAGCAGCCGGGACTACAACACAGATACGCAGTATTTT. The J gene is TRBJ2-3, the V gene TRBV3-1 (or the pseudogene TRBV3-2); 7 nucleotides align to TRBD2. This CDR3 is built from 14 residues. Germline values: CDR1 LGHDT, CDR2 YNNKEL (reference sequence). The junction had 3 bases not matched to a gene; V was cut back by 4 bases and J by 2 bases.

The chain carries TRBV9 and TRBJ1-6; D is uncertain. Germline lookup yields CDR1 SGDLS and CDR2 YYNGEE. The length of the CDR3 is 14 residues. V was cut by 0 bases and J by 7 bases, with 8 bases left in between. DNA of the CDR3: TGTGCCAGCAGCGTAGACGGGAGGAATTCACCCCTCCACTTT. This codes for CASSVDGRNSPLHF.

This chain links TRBV5-4 with TRBJ1-2; weak D call: TRBD1 (6 bases). Trimming cost V 4 bases and J 5 bases, with 18 bases left between them. The CDR3 is 15 residues long. Germline assignment: CDR1 SGHNT and CDR2 YYREEE (reference sequence). CDR3 loop: CASSPGGGQGYGYTF. CDR3 bases: TGTGCCAGCAGCCCGGGAGGGGGGCAAGGGTATGGCTACACCTTC.

V is TRBV27 and J is TRBJ2-3; 9 nucleotides align to TRBD1. Trimming at V came to 9 bases and at J to 3 bases, leaving 10 bases not matched to a gene. Germline loops: CDR1 MNHEY, CDR2 SMNVEV (reference sequence). The CDR3 is 15 amino acids. CDR3 sequence: CASMRGTGRTDTQYF. The CDR3 DNA sequence: TGTGCCAGTATGAGAGGGACAGGGAGGACAGATACGCAGTATTTT.

The rearrangement joins TRBV7-2 to TRBJ2-3, with TRBD2 identical over 10 bases. The junction had 5 bases not matched to a gene; V was cut back by 5 bases and J by 6 bases. This CDR3 is built from 14 residues. Germline V gene lookup returns CDR1 SGHTA and CDR2 FQGNSA. The DNA for the CDR3 is TGTGCCAGCAGCCGGACTAGCGGACACGATACGCAGTATTTT. Its protein is CASSRTSGHDTQYF.

This CDR3 reads CASSLGQVNYGYTF. Written as DNA, the CDR3 is TGTGCCAGCAGTTTGGGACAGGTTAACTATGGCTACACCTTC. V gene TRBV28 combines with J gene TRBJ1-2; 8 bases match TRBD1. V lost 3 bases and J lost 1; bases outside the gene matches: 1. Germline V gene lookup returns CDR1 MDHEN and CDR2 SYDVKM. The CDR3 has 14 residues.

The chain carries TRBV19 and TRBJ1-2, with 7 bases identical to TRBD1. V lost 3 bases, J lost 8 bases, and 9 bases stayed unmatched. Germline V gene lookup returns CDR1 LNHDA and CDR2 SQIVND (reference sequence). This CDR3 has 14 amino acids. The chain's CDR3 is CASSIPGPGQGYTF. Here the CDR3 DNA reads TGTGCCAGTAGTATCCCGGGGCCGGGACAGGGCTACACCTTC.

This sequence joins TRBV24-1 and TRBJ1-1; D is perhaps TRBD1 (5 bases). This CDR3 has 15 residues. The V end lost 0 bases, the J end lost 0 bases, and 7 bases lay between the germline ends. CDR1 and CDR2 from the germline V gene are KGHDR and SFDVKD. The DNA of the CDR3 is TGTGCCACCAGTGATTTGGACAGAATGAACACTGAAGCTTTCTTT. Its protein is CATSDLDRMNTEAFF.

V and J are TRBV9 and TRBJ2-7; 10 bases map to TRBD1. The CDR3 spans 15 residues. V shed 0 bases and J 7 bases; nucleotides not matched to a gene: 7. Looked up from germline, CDR1 is SGDLS and CDR2 is YYNGEE. Here the CDR3 DNA reads TGTGCCAGCAGCGTAGGAGGACAGGGGGTGAGAGAGCAGTACTTC. Protein sequence: CASSVGGQGVREQYF.

This chain links TRBV12-3 or TRBV12-4 with TRBJ2-5, with a possible D match to TRBD2 (5 bases). Between the trimmed V and J ends, which lost 6 bases and 5 bases, there was a span of 10 bases. The CDR3 has 12 amino acids. CDR3 in amino acids: CASSPGVETQYF. The DNA for the CDR3 is TGTGCCAGCAGCCCCGGGGTGGAGACCCAGTACTTC.

The chain carries TRBV10-3 and TRBJ1-5, with TRBD1 identical over 7 bases. This CDR3 has 13 residues. The germline CDR1 and CDR2 sequences are ENHRY and SYGVKD. The junction had 5 bases not matched to a gene; V was cut back by 6 bases and J by 6 bases. The CDR3 DNA follows: TGTGCCATCAGCGCGGGACAGTCTCAGCCCCAGCATTTT. It is translated as CAISAGQSQPQHF.

The chain has TRBV19 and TRBJ2-7, with D possibly matching TRBD2 (6 bases). Germline lookup yields CDR1 LNHDA and CDR2 SQIVND (reference sequence). Trimming removed 2 bases from V and 4 bases from J, with 12 bases in between. The CDR3 is 14 amino acids. The CDR3, as DNA: TGTGCCAGTAGTATAAGGGGAGGAACTTACGAGCAGTACTTC. Translating gives CASSIRGGTYEQYF.

V gene TRBV24-1 combines with J gene TRBJ2-3, with 7 bases that match TRBD1. V was clipped by 5 bases and J by 1 base; unmatched bases: 2. The CDR3 loop spans 14 amino acids. CDR1 and CDR2 (germline): KGHDR, SFDVKD. CDR3 DNA sequence: TGTGCCACCAGTGCAGGACAGGGCACAGATACGCAGTATTTT. Its translation: CATSAGQGTDTQYF.

V is TRBV27 and J is TRBJ1-1; 9 nucleotides match TRBD1. The CDR3 covers 13 residues. V was clipped by 6 bases and J by 5 bases; unmatched bases: 4. From germline, CDR1 is MNHEY and CDR2 SMNVEV (reference sequence). CDR3 residues: CASRRTGATEAFF. The CDR3 DNA sequence: TGTGCCAGCAGACGGACAGGGGCGACTGAAGCTTTCTTT.

This clone has only one observation. The gene calls are TRBV5-4 and TRBJ2-1; no reliable D call. Per the germline V gene, CDR1 is SGHNT and CDR2 is YYREEE (reference sequence). This CDR3 spans 14 amino acids. Trimming removed 4 bases from V and 7 bases from J, with 15 bases in between. CDR3 in amino acids: CASSLRGLTNEQFF. CDR3 coding DNA: TGTGCCAGCAGCCTCCGAGGCCTCACTAATGAGCAGTTCTTC.

This rearrangement joins TRBV6-6 to TRBJ1-1, with D unclear. Deletions cut 2 bases from V and 5 bases from J, with 9 bases between. The CDR3 runs to 13 residues. The V gene's germline CDR1 is MNHNY and CDR2 SVGAGI (reference sequence). The CDR3 region is CASSYPGKTEAFF. CDR3 in DNA: TGTGCCAGCAGTTACCCTGGCAAGACTGAAGCTTTCTTT.

V and J are TRBV2 and TRBJ1-6; a weak D match, TRBD1 (5 bases). The CDR3 is 15 amino acids. V lost 8 bases and J lost 7, with 18 bases in between. Germline-derived CDR1 and CDR2 are SNHLY and FYNNEI. The CDR3: CASHGQTSKNSPLHF. The CDR3 region has the DNA TGTGCCAGCCACGGACAAACCTCGAAAAATTCACCCCTCCACTTT. The variable domain in full, with the rest retrieved from reference TRBV2 and TRBJ1-6, is EPEVTQTPSHQVTQMGQEVILRCVPISNHLYFYWYRQILGQKVEFLVSFYNNEISEKSEIFDDQFSVERPDGSNFTLKIRSTKLEDSAMYFCASHGQTSKNSPLHFGNGTRLTVT.

The chain couples TRBV9 to TRBJ1-2; TRBD1 agrees at 11 bases. This CDR3 region has 15 residues. The trim removed 0 bases at V and 4 bases at J, leaving 2 bases unmatched. Germline CDR1 is SGDLS and CDR2 is YYNGEE. The DNA for the CDR3 is TGTGCCAGCAGCGTAGGGACAGGGGGCTTCTATGGCTACACCTTC. This codes for CASSVGTGGFYGYTF. Supplemented by reference TRBV9 and TRBJ1-2, the full variable domain reads DSGVTQTPKHLITATGQRVTLRCSPRSGDLSVYWYQQSLDQGLQFLIQYYNGEERAKGNILERFSAQQFPDLHSELNLSSLELGDSALYFCASSVGTGGFYGYTFGSGTRLTVV.

The chain has TRBV12-3 or TRBV12-4 and TRBJ2-5; D is unclear. The CDR3 has 12 amino acids. With 3 bases removed from V and 1 base from J, the gap between germline ends came to 3 bases. The CDR3 loop is CASSFLQETQYF. The CDR3 nucleotides are TGTGCCAGCAGTTTTCTCCAAGAGACCCAGTACTTC.

DNA of the CDR3: TGTGCCAGTAGCCTAGCGGGAACCCCAGAGACCCAGTACTTC. This translates into CASSLAGTPETQYF. The chain employs TRBV19 and TRBJ2-5; TRBD2 aligns across 9 bases. The CDR3 has 14 amino acids. J lost 4 bases, V lost 6 bases, and 6 bases had no gene match. Per germline, CDR1 LNHDA and CDR2 SQIVND (reference sequence).

V and J are TRBV28 and TRBJ1-2; no clear D gene. V was pared by 1 base and J by 1 base, with 19 bases between. CDR1 is MDHEN, CDR2 SYDVKM, per germline. This CDR3 is built from 18 residues. The CDR3 nucleotides read TGTGCCAGCAGTTTATCATCCTGGATCGGCGGAAATAACTATGGCTACACCTTC. It codes for CASSLSSWIGGNNYGYTF.

The chain recombines TRBV6-5 with TRBJ2-7; D is unclear. Between the trimmed V and J ends, which lost 2 bases and 4 bases, there was a span of 12 bases. This CDR3 comprises 14 residues. CDR1 is MNHEY and CDR2 is SVGAGI in the germline V gene. The CDR3 loop is CASSYRQERYEQYF. CDR3 bases: TGTGCCAGCAGTTACCGCCAGGAAAGGTACGAGCAGTACTTC.

V is TRBV19 and J is TRBJ1-3; weak D call: TRBD1 (6 bases). CDR1 and CDR2 from the germline V gene are LNHDA and SQIVND (reference sequence). CDR3 size: 16 residues. The ends were cut back, 3 bases at V and 0 bases at J, with 12 bases in the middle. The CDR3 spells CASSILGAVSGNTIYF. For the CDR3, the DNA is TGTGCCAGTAGTATCCTGGGGGCAGTCTCTGGAAACACCATATATTTT. Full variable domain (rest looked up from reference TRBV19 and TRBJ1-3): DGGITQSPKYLFRKEGQNVTLSCEQNLNHDAMYWYRQDPGQGLRLIYYSQIVNDFQKGDIAEGYSVSREKKESFPLTVTSAQKNPTAFYLCASSILGAVSGNTIYFGEGSWLTVV.

In its sample, this clone was seen once. This chain's CDR3 is CASSQDRGRSGELFF. In DNA, the CDR3 is TGCGCCAGCAGCCAGGACAGGGGGCGGAGCGGGGAGCTGTTTTTT. This chain links TRBV5-1 with TRBJ2-2, with 11 bases fitting TRBD1. The CDR3 loop spans 15 amino acids. The J segment lost 7 bases and the V segment lost 4 bases, leaving 6 bases of the junction unmatched. Germline V CDR1 and CDR2: SGHRS, YFSETQ.

The chain recombines TRBV9 with TRBJ2-7; 7 nucleotides match TRBD1. This CDR3 comprises 13 residues. Trimming removed 3 bases from V and 6 bases from J; junction bases left unmatched: 6. Germline CDR1 is SGDLS and CDR2 is YYNGEE. Written as DNA, the CDR3 is TGTGCCAGCAGCGCTCATACAGGGGTCGAGCAGTACTTC. Translation gives CASSAHTGVEQYF.

This chain joins TRBV5-1 and TRBJ1-1, with 8 bases that match TRBD1. The trim removed 4 bases at V and 6 bases at J, leaving 5 bases unmatched. Germline V gives CDR1 SGHRS, CDR2 YFSETQ. This CDR3 is 13 amino acids long. The CDR3 loop is CASSPGQGPEAFF. The CDR3 DNA sequence: TGCGCCAGCAGCCCCGGACAGGGTCCTGAAGCTTTCTTT.

The V gene is TRBV12-3 or TRBV12-4, the J gene TRBJ1-1; D uncertain. Trimming pared 3 bases from V and 5 bases from J, leaving 10 bases between. The CDR3 has 13 amino acids. CDR3 in amino acids: CASSLGSLTEAFF. As DNA, the CDR3 is TGTGCCAGCAGTTTGGGGAGCCTAACTGAAGCTTTCTTT.

The chain uses TRBV5-6 and TRBJ1-4; a possible D gene is TRBD1 (6 bases). Per germline, CDR1 SGHDT and CDR2 YYEEEE. CDR3 size: 13 residues. V lost 5 bases, J lost 8 bases, and 13 bases lay in between. CDR3 sequence reads: CASSLQGEEKLFF. The CDR3 DNA sequence: TGTGCCAGCAGTCTACAGGGCGAAGAAAAACTGTTTTTT.

The gene calls are TRBV19 and TRBJ1-2; the D is unclear. Germline lookup yields CDR1 LNHDA and CDR2 SQIVND (reference sequence). The CDR3 sequence is 14 residues long. V lost 6 bases to trimming and J lost 4 bases, with 15 bases between them. Here the CDR3 reads CASRENGLAYGYTF. The DNA of the CDR3 is TGTGCCAGTAGGGAGAACGGCTTGGCCTATGGCTACACCTTC. Supplemented by reference TRBV19 and TRBJ1-2, the full variable domain reads DGGITQSPKYLFRKEGQNVTLSCEQNLNHDAMYWYRQDPGQGLRLIYYSQIVNDFQKGDIAEGYSVSREKKESFPLTVTSAQKNPTAFYLCASRENGLAYGYTFGSGTRLTVV.

This clone qualifies as medium-sized. V gene TRBV19 combines with J gene TRBJ2-2; perhaps TRBD2 as D (6 bases). The length of the CDR3 is 16 residues. The germline V gene encodes CDR1 LNHDA and CDR2 SQIVND (reference sequence). V lost 3 bases and J lost 0, with 11 bases in between. The CDR3 here is CASSILGSANTGELFF. CDR3 in DNA: TGTGCCAGTAGTATCCTCGGGAGTGCGAACACCGGGGAGCTGTTTTTT.

The gene calls are TRBV19 and TRBJ1-2; 7 nucleotides line up with TRBD1. The CDR3 extends over 13 amino acids. V dropped 4 bases and J dropped 6; count of bases not matched to a gene: 5. Germline-derived CDR1 and CDR2 are LNHDA and SQIVND (reference sequence). CDR3 loop: CASSTDREDGYTF. DNA for the CDR3: TGTGCCAGTAGTACCGACAGGGAAGATGGCTACACCTTC.